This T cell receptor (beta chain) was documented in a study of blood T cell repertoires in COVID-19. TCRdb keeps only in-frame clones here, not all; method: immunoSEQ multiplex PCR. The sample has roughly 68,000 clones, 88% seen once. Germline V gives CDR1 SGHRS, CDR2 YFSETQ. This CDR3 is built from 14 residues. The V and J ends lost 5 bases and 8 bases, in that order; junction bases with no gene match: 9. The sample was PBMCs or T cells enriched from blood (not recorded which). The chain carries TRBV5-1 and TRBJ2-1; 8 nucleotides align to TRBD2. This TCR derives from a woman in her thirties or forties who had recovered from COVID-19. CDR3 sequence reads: CASRSGLATDEQFF. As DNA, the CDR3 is TGCGCCAGCAGGTCTGGACTAGCTACGGATGAGCAGTTCTTC. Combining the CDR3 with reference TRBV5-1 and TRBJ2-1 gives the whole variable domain KAGVTQTPRYLIKTRGQQVTLSCSPISGHRSVSWYQQTPGQGLQFLFEYFSETQRNKGNFPGRFSGRQFSNSRSEMNVSTLELGDSALYLCASRSGLATDEQFFGPGTRLTVL.